The 27 T cell receptor beta chains listed next were all sequenced from one sample in a study of T-cell memory formation after mild COVID-19. TCRdb itself ran the 5' RACE reads through MiXCR, one entry per CDR3 protein. Of under 200,000 distinct CDR3 sequences listed, roughly 13% are singletons. Material: PBMCs or a T cell subset sorted from them (not recorded which). All receptors derive from a man between 18 and 35 years old who had mild COVID-19 (a few samples of this study predate the infection). Cell type and time point are not known.

The chain is built from TRBV5-1 and TRBJ2-2; D is unclear. The CDR3 is 14 residues long. Germline V gene lookup returns CDR1 SGHRS and CDR2 YFSETQ. V gave up 2 bases and J gave up 6 bases, with 11 bases separating them. The CDR3, as DNA: TGCGCCAGCAGCTTAAGCCGACCACCCGGGGAGCTGTTTTTT. Protein: CASSLSRPPGELFF.

This clonotype was detected only a few times. The chain joins TRBV5-1 to TRBJ1-1, with 9 bases lining up with TRBD1. Trimming at V came to 0 bases and at J to 7 bases, leaving 1 base not matched to a gene. Germline CDR1 and CDR2: SGHRS and YFSETQ. This CDR3 has 13 amino acids. This CDR3 reads CASSLVGQGEAFF. CDR3 nucleotides: TGCGCCAGCAGCTTGGTGGGACAGGGTGAAGCTTTCTTT.

This rearrangement joins TRBV19 to TRBJ2-5, with D perhaps TRBD2 (5 bases). Trimming left V 11 bases short and J 2 bases short, with 15 bases between. The CDR3 spans 13 residues. Germline CDR1 LNHDA, CDR2 SQIVND (reference sequence). The CDR3 DNA follows: TGTGCCTGCGGGCCCTCATATCAAGAGACCCAGTACTTC. It yields the protein CACGPSYQETQYF. The full variable domain, its missing parts supplied by reference TRBV19 and TRBJ2-5, is DGGITQSPKYLFRKEGQNVTLSCEQNLNHDAMYWYRQDPGQGLRLIYYSQIVNDFQKGDIAEGYSVSREKKESFPLTVTSAQKNPTAFYLCACGPSYQETQYFGPGTRLLVL.

The rearrangement joins TRBV30 to TRBJ2-1; D is possibly TRBD2 (6 bases). V was clipped by 1 base and J by 7 bases, with 14 bases between them. The length of the CDR3 is 14 residues. Germline CDR1 reads GTSNPN; CDR2 reads SVGIG (reference sequence). This CDR3 is CAWSDWQGLNEQFF. In DNA form, the CDR3 reads TGTGCCTGGAGTGATTGGCAGGGACTGAATGAGCAGTTCTTC.

This clonotype was observed many times. The J gene is TRBJ2-4, the V gene TRBV2, with TRBD1 as a possible D gene (6 bases). The CDR3 consists of 14 residues. With 7 bases removed from V and 7 bases from J, the gap between germline ends came to 17 bases. Per the germline V gene, CDR1 is SNHLY and CDR2 is FYNNEI. CDR3: CASTEEAGANIQYF. The CDR3 bases are TGTGCCAGCACTGAGGAGGCAGGGGCGAACATTCAGTACTTC.

The gene calls are TRBV5-1 and TRBJ2-7, with TRBD2 as a possible D gene (6 bases). Germline CDR1 SGHRS, CDR2 YFSETQ. The CDR3 has 15 residues. V gave up 0 bases and J gave up 6 bases, with 16 bases separating them. The CDR3 nucleotides read TGCGCCAGCAGCTTGGAGGCAGGGAGGAGGGCCGAGCAGTACTTC. Its protein product is CASSLEAGRRAEQYF.

This clonotype came up many times. This chain links TRBV12-3 or TRBV12-4 with TRBJ1-5; no reliable D call. The CDR3 contains 12 residues. V was cut by 5 bases and J by 3 bases, with 5 bases left in between. The CDR3 sequence is CASSLDNQPQHF. The CDR3, as DNA: TGTGCCAGCAGTCTCGACAATCAGCCCCAGCATTTT.

The chain couples TRBV20-1 to TRBJ1-6; no definite D call. Looked up from germline, CDR1 is DFQATT and CDR2 is SNEGSKA (reference sequence). This CDR3 is built from 16 residues. Deletions cut 5 bases from V and 0 bases from J, with 14 bases between. The CDR3 DNA reads TGCAGTGCTTCCTCCCGACCAAGCTCCTATAATTCACCCCTCCACTTT. Residues: CSASSRPSSYNSPLHF.

The CDR3 DNA is TGTGCCAGCAGCCCCAGACTAGCGGGGTACAATGAGCAGTTCTTC. It yields the protein CASSPRLAGYNEQFF. This chain uses TRBV12-3 or TRBV12-4 with TRBJ2-1; TRBD2 agrees at 11 bases. J lost 4 bases, V lost 6 bases, and 5 bases had no gene match. The CDR3 is made up of 15 amino acids.

The chain employs TRBV18 and TRBJ2-7; 8 bases align to TRBD1. V lost 6 bases and J lost 2; bases outside the gene matches: 6. Germline-derived CDR1 and CDR2 are KGHSH and LQKENI. The CDR3 extends over 14 amino acids. CDR3 nucleotides: TGTGCCAGCTCCCCCCGGACAGGGCCCTACGAGCAGTACGTC. This translates into CASSPRTGPYEQYV.

This clonotype has more than one count but fewer than ten. V gene TRBV11-2 combines with J gene TRBJ2-4, with D perhaps matching TRBD1 (6 bases). Trimming took off 0 bases at V and 0 bases at J, with 15 bases between the two ends. This CDR3 region has 18 residues. The V gene's germline CDR1 is SGHAT and CDR2 FQNNGV. As DNA, the CDR3 is TGTGCCAGCAGCTTAGAATATTTGACAGGATTAGCCAAAAACATTCAGTACTTC. Amino acid sequence: CASSLEYLTGLAKNIQYF.

This clonotype was detected a few times. CDR3 nucleotides: TGTGCCAGCAGCCAAAAAGGATGGGGCGACCTCGATACGCAGTATTTT. The encoded protein is CASSQKGWGDLDTQYF. The rearrangement uses TRBV3-1 and TRBJ2-3; D might be TRBD1 (5 bases). The V and J ends lost 2 bases and 6 bases respectively, with 18 bases between them. The V gene's germline CDR1 is LGHDT and CDR2 YNNKEL (reference sequence). There are 16 residues in the CDR3.

The chain employs TRBV11-2 and TRBJ1-1; weak D call: TRBD1 (5 bases). V was clipped by 1 base and J by 10 bases, with 13 bases between them. Germline V gene lookup returns CDR1 SGHAT and CDR2 FQNNGV. The CDR3 extends over 13 amino acids. CDR3 in DNA: TGTGCCAGCAGCTTAGGTTCGGGCAGGGCAGCTTTCTTT. It encodes CASSLGSGRAAFF.

Many counts were recorded for this clonotype. The chain couples TRBV20-1 to TRBJ1-1; weak D call: TRBD1 (5 bases). Germline V gene sequence: CDR1 DFQATT, CDR2 SNEGSKA (reference sequence). The V end was cut by 7 bases, the J end by 5 bases, with 20 bases between. The CDR3 is made up of 14 amino acids. DNA for the CDR3: TGCAGTGGCAGGGACGGCGGCCAATGGACTGAAGCTTTCTTT. This sequence encodes CSGRDGGQWTEAFF.

The chain recombines TRBV14 with TRBJ2-4; D remains ambiguous. CDR3 length: 14 residues. The germline V and J ends were trimmed by 4 bases and 6 bases, with 13 bases remaining between them. Germline CDR1 SGHDN, CDR2 FVKESK. This CDR3 reads CASSLSLTSNIQYF. DNA of the CDR3: TGTGCCAGCAGCCTTTCTCTCACATCAAACATTCAGTACTTC.

This chain uses TRBV6-2 or TRBV6-3 with TRBJ2-2; tentatively, D is TRBD1 (6 bases). CDR1 is MNHEY, CDR2 SVGEGT, per germline. Trimming pared 7 bases from V and 1 base from J, leaving 10 bases between. The CDR3 consists of 14 residues. The CDR3 reads CASTPGQNTGELFF. In DNA form, the CDR3 reads TGTGCCAGCACACCGGGACAGAACACCGGGGAGCTGTTTTTT.

The sample holds a few counts of this clonotype. The rearrangement links TRBV18 to TRBJ2-5; 10 nucleotides align to TRBD1. V lost 4 bases to trimming and J lost 5 bases; unmatched junction nucleotides: 7. Germline values: CDR1 KGHSH, CDR2 LQKENI. This CDR3 has 15 residues. CDR3 sequence reads: CASSQGQGGTETQYF. In nucleotides, the CDR3 is TGTGCCAGCTCACAAGGACAGGGGGGGACGGAGACCCAGTACTTC.

This clonotype was counted a few times. The CDR3 nucleotides are TGTGCCAGCAGTCAAGACAATTCACCCCTCCACTTT. It yields the protein CASSQDNSPLHF. The genes are TRBV7-9 and TRBJ1-6, with D unclear. Trimming stripped 6 bases from V and 7 bases from J, with 7 bases between. The germline gives CDR1 SEHNR, CDR2 FQNEAQ (reference sequence). This CDR3 contains 12 residues.

There are a few counts of this clonotype. This chain links TRBV7-8 with TRBJ1-5, with 11 nucleotides matching TRBD1. Germline V gene lookup returns CDR1 SGHVS and CDR2 FQNEAQ. The CDR3 totals 15 residues. V shed 1 base and J 6 bases; nucleotides not matched to a gene: 2. The CDR3 DNA is TGTGCCAGCAGCTTAGAGGGGACAGGGGGTCAGCCCCAGCATTTT. Translation: CASSLEGTGGQPQHF.

This clonotype was seen repeatedly, ten times or more. The V gene is TRBV7-2, the J gene TRBJ1-2; no definite D call. The CDR3 spans 11 residues. Germline assignment: CDR1 SGHTA and CDR2 FQGNSA. Trimming took off 5 bases at V and 7 bases at J, with 8 bases between the two ends. This CDR3 is CASSKRSGYTF. In DNA, the CDR3 is TGTGCCAGCAGCAAACGAAGTGGCTACACCTTC.

This clonotype was recorded many times. A read error may account for a junction end that differs from germline. The chain links TRBV14 to TRBJ2-1; weak D call: TRBD2 (6 bases). The CDR3 has 16 amino acids. Germline loops: CDR1 SGHDN, CDR2 FVKESK. CDR3 sequence: CASRQGPSAFYNEQFF. The CDR3 DNA follows: TGTGCCAGCAGACAAGGTCCTAGCGCGTTCTACAATGAGCAGTTCTTC.

The chain links TRBV28 to TRBJ1-1; no firm D call. Germline values: CDR1 MDHEN, CDR2 SYDVKM. The V gene lost 3 bases and the J gene lost 1 base, with 15 bases spanning the gap. CDR3 size: 16 residues. CDR3 region: CASSFGSAEGNTEAFF. CDR3 sequence (DNA): TGTGCCAGCAGTTTCGGGTCCGCGGAGGGGAACACTGAAGCTTTCTTT.

The chain has TRBV5-1 and TRBJ2-2; possibly TRBD2 for D (5 bases). This CDR3 is 14 amino acids long. Germline values: CDR1 SGHRS, CDR2 YFSETQ. Trimming took off 1 base at V and 8 bases at J, with 12 bases between the two ends. CDR3 residues: CASSLRELSGELFF. CDR3 in DNA: TGCGCCAGCAGCTTGAGGGAGCTATCGGGGGAGCTGTTTTTT.

This clonotype was counted a few times. This sequence joins TRBV7-9 and TRBJ2-5; 9 bases are shared with TRBD2. The V segment lost 2 bases and the J segment 2 bases; nucleotides outside the gene matches: 6. Germline-derived CDR1 and CDR2 are SEHNR and FQNEAQ (reference sequence). The CDR3 totals 16 residues. CDR3 loop: CASSLRWTSDQETQYF. CDR3 bases: TGTGCCAGCAGCTTAAGATGGACTAGCGATCAAGAGACCCAGTACTTC.

The genes are TRBV4-3 and TRBJ1-4; 7 bases line up with TRBD1. V gave up 5 bases and J gave up 8 bases; unmatched junction bases: 5. This CDR3 contains 13 residues. Germline V gene lookup returns CDR1 LGHNA and CDR2 YSLEER. CDR3 in amino acids: CASSLHRGEKLFF. The CDR3 DNA is TGCGCCAGCAGCTTACACAGGGGCGAAAAACTGTTTTTT.

This clonotype has a count of ten or more. The chain carries TRBV5-1 and TRBJ2-1, with 10 positions matching TRBD2. The J segment lost 13 bases and the V segment lost 4 bases, leaving 14 bases of the junction unmatched. The CDR3 has 15 amino acids. Germline assignment: CDR1 SGHRS and CDR2 YFSETQ. Written as DNA, the CDR3 is TGCGCCAGCAGCCCCCAGCCAGCGGGGGGGCCCAAACAGTTCTTC. It yields the protein CASSPQPAGGPKQFF.

This chain connects TRBV7-9 to TRBJ2-7, with D perhaps matching TRBD1 (7 bases). The CDR3 totals 14 residues. Per the germline V gene, CDR1 is SEHNR and CDR2 is FQNEAQ (reference sequence). With 5 bases removed from V and 3 bases from J, the gap between germline ends came to 14 bases. CDR3 region: CASSTNRGGYEQYF. The CDR3 DNA follows: TGTGCCAGCAGCACAAACAGGGGAGGCTACGAGCAGTACTTC.